The clone carrying this TCR beta chain showed up just a few times. Its antigen remains unidentified. This sequence may be a read error, since a much larger clone differs from it by one base. This specimen belongs to a study of T cells in Graves' hyperthyroidism and ophthalmopathy. Study-wide context: Before treatment of any kind, peripheral blood was taken at initial diagnosis. Notes on the study in general: Researchers found most expanded thyroid clonotypes above 0.001 in blood as well. The model forecast ophthalmopathy, anticipating it by a median approximately 6 months before onset.

Around 9.8 ml fresh peripheral blood yielded the PBMCs. It was RNA transcripts that yielded the amplified TCR beta CDR3 regions. HTBI primers drove first-round RT-PCR of the TCR CDR3. Via MiXCR, TCRdb re-called the multiplex PCR reads, giving one row per CDR3 protein. This table has roughly 250,000 distinct CDR3 sequences, about a sixth appearing once. The CDR3 has 13 residues. CDR1 and CDR2 (germline): DFQATT, SNEGSKA (reference sequence). The sequenced material came from blood. J is TRBJ2-2 and V is TRBV20-1; the D gene is possibly TRBD2 (5 bases). The sequence derives from a woman under 30 with Graves' ophthalmopathy. CDR3 residues: CSAREGSTGELLF. In DNA, the CDR3 is TGCAGTGCTAGGGAAGGGAGCACCGGGGAGCTGCTTTTT.